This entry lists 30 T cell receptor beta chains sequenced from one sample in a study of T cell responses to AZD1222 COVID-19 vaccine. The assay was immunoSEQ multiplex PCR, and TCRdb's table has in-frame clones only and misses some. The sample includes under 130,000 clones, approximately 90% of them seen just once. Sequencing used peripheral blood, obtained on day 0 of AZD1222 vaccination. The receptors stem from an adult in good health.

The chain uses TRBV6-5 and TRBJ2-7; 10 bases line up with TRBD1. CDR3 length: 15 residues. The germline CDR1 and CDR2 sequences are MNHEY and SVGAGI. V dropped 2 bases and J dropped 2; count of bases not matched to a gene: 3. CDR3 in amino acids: CASSYRGQGTYEQYF. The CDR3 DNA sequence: TGTGCCAGCAGTTACAGGGGACAGGGGACCTACGAGCAGTACTTC.

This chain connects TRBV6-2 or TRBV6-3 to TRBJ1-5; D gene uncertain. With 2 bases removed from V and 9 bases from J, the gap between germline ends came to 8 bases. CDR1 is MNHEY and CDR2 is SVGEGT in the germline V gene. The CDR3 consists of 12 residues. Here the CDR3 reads CASSYGVVPQHF. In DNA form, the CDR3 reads TGTGCCAGCAGTTACGGGGTAGTGCCCCAGCATTTT.

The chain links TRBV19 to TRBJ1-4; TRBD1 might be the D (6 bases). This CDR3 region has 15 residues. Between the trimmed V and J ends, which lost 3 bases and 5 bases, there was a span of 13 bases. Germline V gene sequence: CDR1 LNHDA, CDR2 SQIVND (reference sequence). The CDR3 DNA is TGTGCCAGTAGTATCATGACAGGACGCAATGAAAAACTGTTTTTT. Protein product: CASSIMTGRNEKLFF.

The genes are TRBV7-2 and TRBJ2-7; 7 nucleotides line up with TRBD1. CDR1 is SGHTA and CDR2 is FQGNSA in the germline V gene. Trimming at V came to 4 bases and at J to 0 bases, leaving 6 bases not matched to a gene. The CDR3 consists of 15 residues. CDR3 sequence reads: CASSSGQNPSYEQYF. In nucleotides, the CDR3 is TGTGCCAGCAGCTCGGGACAGAACCCCTCCTACGAGCAGTACTTC.

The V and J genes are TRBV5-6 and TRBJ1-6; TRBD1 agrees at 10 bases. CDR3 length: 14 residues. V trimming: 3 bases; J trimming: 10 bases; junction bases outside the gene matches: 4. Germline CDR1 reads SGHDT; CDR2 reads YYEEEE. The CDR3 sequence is CASSSDRGRSPLHF. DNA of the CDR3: TGTGCCAGCAGCTCCGACAGGGGGCGATCACCCCTCCACTTT.

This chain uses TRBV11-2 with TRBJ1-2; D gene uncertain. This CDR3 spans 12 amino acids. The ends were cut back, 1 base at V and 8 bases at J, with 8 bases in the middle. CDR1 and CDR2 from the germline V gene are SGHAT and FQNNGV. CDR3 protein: CASSLVAPGYTF. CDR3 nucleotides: TGTGCCAGCAGCTTAGTAGCGCCGGGCTACACCTTC.

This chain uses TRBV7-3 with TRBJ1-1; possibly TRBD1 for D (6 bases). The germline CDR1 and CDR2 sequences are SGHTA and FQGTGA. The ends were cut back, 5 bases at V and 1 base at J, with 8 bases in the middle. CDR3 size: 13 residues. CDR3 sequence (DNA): TGTGCCAGCAGCAGGGGACAGAACACTGAAGCTTTCTTT. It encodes CASSRGQNTEAFF.

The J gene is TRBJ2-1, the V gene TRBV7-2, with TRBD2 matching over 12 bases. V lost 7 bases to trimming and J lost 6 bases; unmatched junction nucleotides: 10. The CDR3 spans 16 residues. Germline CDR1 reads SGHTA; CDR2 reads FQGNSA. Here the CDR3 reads CASTSYPSGRANEQFF. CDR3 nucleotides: TGTGCCAGCACCAGTTACCCTAGCGGGAGGGCCAATGAGCAGTTCTTC.

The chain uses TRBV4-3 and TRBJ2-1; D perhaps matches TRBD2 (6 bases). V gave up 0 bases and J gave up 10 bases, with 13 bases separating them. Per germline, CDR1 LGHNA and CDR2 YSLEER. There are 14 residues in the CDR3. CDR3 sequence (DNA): TGCGCCAGCAGCCAAGATCACACTGGGGGGGAGCAGTTCTTC. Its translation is CASSQDHTGGEQFF.

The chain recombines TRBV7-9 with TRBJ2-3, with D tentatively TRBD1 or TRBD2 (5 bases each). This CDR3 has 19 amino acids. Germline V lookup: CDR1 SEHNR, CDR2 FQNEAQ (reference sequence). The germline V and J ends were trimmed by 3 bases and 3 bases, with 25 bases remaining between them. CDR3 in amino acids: CASSFGIPFGTVGTDTQYF. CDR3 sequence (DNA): TGTGCCAGCAGCTTTGGAATACCATTTGGGACGGTCGGGACAGATACGCAGTATTTT. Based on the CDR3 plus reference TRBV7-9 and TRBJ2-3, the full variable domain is DTGVSQNPRHKITKRGQNVTFRCDPISEHNRLYWYRQTLGQGPEFLTYFQNEAQLEKSRLLSDRFSAERPKGSFSTLEIQRTEQGDSAMYLCASSFGIPFGTVGTDTQYFGPGTRLTVL.

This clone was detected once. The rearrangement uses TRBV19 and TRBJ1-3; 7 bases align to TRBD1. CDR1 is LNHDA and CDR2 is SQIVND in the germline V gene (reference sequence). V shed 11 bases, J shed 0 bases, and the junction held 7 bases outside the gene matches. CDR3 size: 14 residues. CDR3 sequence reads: CASSPGGSGNTIYF. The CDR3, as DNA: TGTGCCTCGTCCCCAGGGGGCTCTGGAAACACCATATATTTT.

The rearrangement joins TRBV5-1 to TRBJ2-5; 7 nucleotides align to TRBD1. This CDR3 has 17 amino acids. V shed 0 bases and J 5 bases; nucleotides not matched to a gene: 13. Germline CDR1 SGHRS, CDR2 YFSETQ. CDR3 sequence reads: CASSLALRTGPLETQYF. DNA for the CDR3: TGCGCCAGCAGCTTGGCCCTCAGGACAGGTCCACTGGAGACCCAGTACTTC.

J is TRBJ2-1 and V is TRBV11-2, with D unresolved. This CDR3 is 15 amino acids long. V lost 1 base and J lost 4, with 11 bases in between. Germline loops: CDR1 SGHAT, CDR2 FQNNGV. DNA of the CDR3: TGTGCCAGCAGCTTAGCGCGGCAGGTTTACAATGAGCAGTTCTTC. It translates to CASSLARQVYNEQFF.

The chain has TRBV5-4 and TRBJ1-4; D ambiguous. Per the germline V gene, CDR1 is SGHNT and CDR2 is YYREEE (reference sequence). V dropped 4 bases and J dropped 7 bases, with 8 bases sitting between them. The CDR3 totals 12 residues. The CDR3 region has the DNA TGTGCCAGCAGCCGGGAGGGTGAAAAACTGTTTTTT. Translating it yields CASSREGEKLFF.

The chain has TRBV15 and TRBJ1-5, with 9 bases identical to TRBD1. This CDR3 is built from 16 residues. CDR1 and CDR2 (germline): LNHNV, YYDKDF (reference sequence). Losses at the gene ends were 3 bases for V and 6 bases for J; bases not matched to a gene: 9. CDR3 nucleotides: TGTGCCACCAGCAGGGGGACCGGGACAGGGTTTCAGCCCCAGCATTTT. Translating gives CATSRGTGTGFQPQHF.

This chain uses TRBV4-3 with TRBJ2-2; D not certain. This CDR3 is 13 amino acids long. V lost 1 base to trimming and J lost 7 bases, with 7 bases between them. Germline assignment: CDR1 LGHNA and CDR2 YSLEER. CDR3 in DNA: TGCGCCAGCAGCCAAGGTTTTAACGGGGAGCTGTTTTTT. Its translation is CASSQGFNGELFF.

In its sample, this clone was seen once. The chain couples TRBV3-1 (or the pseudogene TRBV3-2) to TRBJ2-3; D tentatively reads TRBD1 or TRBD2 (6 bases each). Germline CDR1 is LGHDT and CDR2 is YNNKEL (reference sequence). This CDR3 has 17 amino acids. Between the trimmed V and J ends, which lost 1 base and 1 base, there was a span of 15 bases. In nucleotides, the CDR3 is TGTGCCAGCAGCCAAGGTAGGGGGGTATCCGGCACAGATACGCAGTATTTT. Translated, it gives CASSQGRGVSGTDTQYF.

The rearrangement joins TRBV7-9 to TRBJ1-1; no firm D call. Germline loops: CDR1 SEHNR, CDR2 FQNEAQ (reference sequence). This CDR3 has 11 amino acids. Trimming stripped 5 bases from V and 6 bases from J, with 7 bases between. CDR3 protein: CASSREAEAFF. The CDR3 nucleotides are TGTGCCAGCAGCCGTGAGGCTGAAGCTTTCTTT.

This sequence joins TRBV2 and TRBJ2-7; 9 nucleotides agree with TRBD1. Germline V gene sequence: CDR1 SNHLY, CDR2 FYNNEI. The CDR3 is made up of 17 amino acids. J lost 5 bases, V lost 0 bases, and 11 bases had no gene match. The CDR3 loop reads CASSEAGDRDRAHEQYF. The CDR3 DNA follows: TGTGCCAGCAGTGAAGCCGGAGACCGGGACAGGGCCCACGAGCAGTACTTC.

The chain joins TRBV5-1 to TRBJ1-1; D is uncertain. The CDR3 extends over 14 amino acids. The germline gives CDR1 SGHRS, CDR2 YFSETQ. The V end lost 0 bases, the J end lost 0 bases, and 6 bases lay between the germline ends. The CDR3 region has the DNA TGCGCCAGCAGCTTGGGATCAATGAACACTGAAGCTTTCTTT. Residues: CASSLGSMNTEAFF.

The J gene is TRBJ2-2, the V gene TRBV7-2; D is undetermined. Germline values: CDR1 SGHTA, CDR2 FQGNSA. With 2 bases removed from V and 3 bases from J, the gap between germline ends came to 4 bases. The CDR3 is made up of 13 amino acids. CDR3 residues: CASSLRDTGELFF. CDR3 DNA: TGTGCCAGCAGCTTACGGGACACCGGGGAGCTGTTTTTT.

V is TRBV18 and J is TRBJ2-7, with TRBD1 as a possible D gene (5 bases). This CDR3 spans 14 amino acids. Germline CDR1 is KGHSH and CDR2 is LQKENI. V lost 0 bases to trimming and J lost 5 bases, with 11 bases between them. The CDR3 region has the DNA TGTGCCAGCTCACCACCGGCGACAGTCAACGAGCAGTACTTC. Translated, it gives CASSPPATVNEQYF.

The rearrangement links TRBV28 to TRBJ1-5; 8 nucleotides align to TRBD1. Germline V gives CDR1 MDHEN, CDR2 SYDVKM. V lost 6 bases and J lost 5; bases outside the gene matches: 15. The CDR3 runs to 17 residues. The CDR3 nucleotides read TGTGCCAGCAGCGCGTACCTCGGACAGGGAAGGGATCAGCCCCAGCATTTT. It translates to CASSAYLGQGRDQPQHF.

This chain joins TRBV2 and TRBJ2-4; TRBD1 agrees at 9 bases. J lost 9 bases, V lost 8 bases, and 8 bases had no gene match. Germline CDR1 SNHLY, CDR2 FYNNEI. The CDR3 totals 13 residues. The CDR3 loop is CASDGTGNGIQYF. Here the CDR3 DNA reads TGTGCCAGCGACGGGACAGGGAACGGCATTCAGTACTTC.

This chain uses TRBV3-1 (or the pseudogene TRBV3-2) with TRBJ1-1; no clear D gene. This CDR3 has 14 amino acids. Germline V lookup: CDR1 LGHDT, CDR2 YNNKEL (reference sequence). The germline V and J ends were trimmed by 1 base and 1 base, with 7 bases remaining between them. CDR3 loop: CASSQGAGNTEAFF. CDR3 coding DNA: TGTGCCAGCAGCCAAGGGGCGGGGAACACTGAAGCTTTCTTT.

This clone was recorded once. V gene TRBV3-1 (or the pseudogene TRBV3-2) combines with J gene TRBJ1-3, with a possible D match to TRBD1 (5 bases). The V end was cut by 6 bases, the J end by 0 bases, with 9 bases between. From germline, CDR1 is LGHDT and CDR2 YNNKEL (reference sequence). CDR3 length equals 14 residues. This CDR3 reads CASSDSLSGNTIYF. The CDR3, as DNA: TGTGCCAGCAGTGACAGCCTCTCTGGAAACACCATATATTTT.

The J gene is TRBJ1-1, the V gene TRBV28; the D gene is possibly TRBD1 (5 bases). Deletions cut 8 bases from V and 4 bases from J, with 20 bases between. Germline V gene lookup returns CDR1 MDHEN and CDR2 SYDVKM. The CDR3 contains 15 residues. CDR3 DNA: TGTGCCAGCGGGAGGAGTAGGGGTGGTTTCACTGAAGCTTTCTTT. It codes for CASGRSRGGFTEAFF.

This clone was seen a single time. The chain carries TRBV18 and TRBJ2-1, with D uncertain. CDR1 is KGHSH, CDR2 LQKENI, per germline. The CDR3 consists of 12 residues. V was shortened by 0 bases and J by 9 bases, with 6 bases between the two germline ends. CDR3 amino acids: CASSPPRPEQFF. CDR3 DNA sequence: TGTGCCAGCTCACCACCTCGGCCTGAGCAGTTCTTC.

In DNA, the CDR3 is TGTGCCAGCAATACGGGGACCGGGGAGCTGTTTTTT. Its protein is CASNTGTGELFF. The chain joins TRBV28 to TRBJ2-2, with D perhaps matching TRBD2 (5 bases). Germline values: CDR1 MDHEN, CDR2 SYDVKM. Trimming pared 7 bases from V and 5 bases from J, leaving 8 bases between. There are 12 residues in the CDR3.

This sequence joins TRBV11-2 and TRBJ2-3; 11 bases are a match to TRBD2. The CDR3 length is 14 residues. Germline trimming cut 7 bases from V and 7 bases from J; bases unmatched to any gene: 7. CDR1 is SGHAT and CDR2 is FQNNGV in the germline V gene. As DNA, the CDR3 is TGTGCCAGCACAAAGGGACTAGCGGCCAATACGCAGTATTTT. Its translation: CASTKGLAANTQYF.